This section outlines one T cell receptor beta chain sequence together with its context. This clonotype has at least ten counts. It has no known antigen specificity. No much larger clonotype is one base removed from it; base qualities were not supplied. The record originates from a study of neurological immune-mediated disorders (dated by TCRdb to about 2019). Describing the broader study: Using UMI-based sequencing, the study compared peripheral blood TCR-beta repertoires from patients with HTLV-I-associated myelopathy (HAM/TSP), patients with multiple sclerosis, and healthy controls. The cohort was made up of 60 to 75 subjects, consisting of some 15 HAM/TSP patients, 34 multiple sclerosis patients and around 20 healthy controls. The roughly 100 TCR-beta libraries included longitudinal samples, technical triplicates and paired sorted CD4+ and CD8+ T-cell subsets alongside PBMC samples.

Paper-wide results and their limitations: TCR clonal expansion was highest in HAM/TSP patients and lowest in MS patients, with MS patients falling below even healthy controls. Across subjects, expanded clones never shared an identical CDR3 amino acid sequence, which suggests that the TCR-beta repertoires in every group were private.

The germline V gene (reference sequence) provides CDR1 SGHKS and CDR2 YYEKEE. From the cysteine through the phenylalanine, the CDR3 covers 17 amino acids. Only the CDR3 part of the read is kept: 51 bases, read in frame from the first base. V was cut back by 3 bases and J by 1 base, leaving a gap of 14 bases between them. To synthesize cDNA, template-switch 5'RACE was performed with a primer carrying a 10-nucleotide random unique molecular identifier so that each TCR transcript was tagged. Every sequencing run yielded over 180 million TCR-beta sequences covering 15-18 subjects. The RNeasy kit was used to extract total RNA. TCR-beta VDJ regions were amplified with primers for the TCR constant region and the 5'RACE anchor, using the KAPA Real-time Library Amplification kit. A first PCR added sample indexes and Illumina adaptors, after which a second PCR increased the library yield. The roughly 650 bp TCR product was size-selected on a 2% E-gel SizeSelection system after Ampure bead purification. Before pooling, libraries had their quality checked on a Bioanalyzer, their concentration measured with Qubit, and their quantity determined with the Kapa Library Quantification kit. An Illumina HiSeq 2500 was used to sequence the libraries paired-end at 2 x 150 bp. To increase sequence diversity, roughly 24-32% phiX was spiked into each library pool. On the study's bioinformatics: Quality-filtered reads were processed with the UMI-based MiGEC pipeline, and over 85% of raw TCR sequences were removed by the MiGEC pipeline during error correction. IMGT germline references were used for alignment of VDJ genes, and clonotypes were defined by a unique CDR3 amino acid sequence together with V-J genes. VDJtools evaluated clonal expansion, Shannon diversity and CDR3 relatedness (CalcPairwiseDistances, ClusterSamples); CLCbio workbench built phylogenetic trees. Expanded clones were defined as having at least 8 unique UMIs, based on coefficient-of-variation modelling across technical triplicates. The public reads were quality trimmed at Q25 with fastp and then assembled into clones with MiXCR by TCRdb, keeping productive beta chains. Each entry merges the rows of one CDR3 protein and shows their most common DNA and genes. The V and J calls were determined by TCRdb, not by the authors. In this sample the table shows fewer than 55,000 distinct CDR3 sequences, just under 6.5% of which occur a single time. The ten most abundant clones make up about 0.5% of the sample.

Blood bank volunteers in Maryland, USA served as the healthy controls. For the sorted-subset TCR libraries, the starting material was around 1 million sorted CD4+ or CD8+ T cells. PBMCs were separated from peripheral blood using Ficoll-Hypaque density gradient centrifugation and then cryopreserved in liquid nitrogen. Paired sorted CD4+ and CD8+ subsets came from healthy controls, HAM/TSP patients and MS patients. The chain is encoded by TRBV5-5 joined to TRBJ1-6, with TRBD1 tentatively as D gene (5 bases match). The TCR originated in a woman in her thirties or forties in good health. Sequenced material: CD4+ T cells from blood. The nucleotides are TGTGCCAGCAGCTGGACGGGGGGTAAATCCTATAATTCACCCCTCCACTTT. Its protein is CASSWTGGKSYNSPLHF. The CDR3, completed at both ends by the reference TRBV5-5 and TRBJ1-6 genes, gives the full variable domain DAGVTQSPTHLIKTRGQQVTLRCSPISGHKSVSWYQQVLGQGPQFIFQYYEKEERGRGNFPDRFSARQFPNYSSELNVNALLLGDSALYLCASSWTGGKSYNSPLHFGNGTRLTVT.